A single sample gave rise to the 16 T cell receptor beta chains below, sequenced in a study of shared clonotypes between healthy human individuals. Some clones are missing from TCRdb's copy, which holds only in-frame ones; the method was immunoSEQ multiplex PCR. The table shows over 1.4 million clones, with roughly 95% occurring only once. Source material: naive CD4+ T cells sorted from blood. The subset: CD45RA+ positively selected. These receptors were collected from a man aged 25-45 years in good health.

The J gene is TRBJ2-5, the V gene TRBV5-6, with a tentative D call TRBD2 (5 bases). V gave up 4 bases and J gave up 1 base, with 14 bases separating them. The CDR3 covers 15 residues. Germline V gives CDR1 SGHDT, CDR2 YYEEEE. The CDR3 nucleotides read TGTGCCAGCAGCCCTACCAGCGGCTCCCAAGAGACCCAGTACTTC. Residues: CASSPTSGSQETQYF.

This chain joins TRBV18 and TRBJ2-7; D gene ambiguous. V was shortened by 6 bases and J by 4 bases, with 22 bases between the two germline ends. Per the germline V gene, CDR1 is KGHSH and CDR2 is LQKENI. The CDR3 runs 16 residues. The CDR3 bases are TGTGCCAGCTCCTCCCAGTCCCGCAGTCTACGTTACGAGCAGTACTTC. Translating gives CASSSQSRSLRYEQYF.

CDR3 sequence reads: CASSLDITATGNTIYF. CDR3 nucleotides: TGTGCCAGCAGCTTAGATATCACAGCAACTGGAAACACCATATATTTT. V and J are TRBV11-2 and TRBJ1-3, with D hard to call. Germline CDR1 reads SGHAT; CDR2 reads FQNNGV. V was shortened by 0 bases and J by 2 bases, with 11 bases between the two germline ends. The CDR3 sequence is 16 residues long.

The chain is built from TRBV7-2 and TRBJ2-1; 11 bases match TRBD2. CDR1 and CDR2 (germline): SGHTA, FQGNSA. There are 20 residues in the CDR3. J was trimmed by 0 bases and V by 0 bases; bases with no gene match: 10. The CDR3 spells CASSLASTSGSMGSYNEQFF. The CDR3 nucleotides read TGTGCCAGCAGCTTAGCCTCCACTAGCGGGAGTATGGGCTCCTACAATGAGCAGTTCTTC.

The CDR3 DNA reads as TGCGCCAGCAGCCAAGCCACCGGGACAGGGATGGTTACGCAGTATTTT. It encodes CASSQATGTGMVTQYF. The gene calls are TRBV4-3 and TRBJ2-3, with 9 bases lining up with TRBD1. The CDR3 sequence is 16 residues long. The junction had 10 bases not matched to a gene; V was cut back by 1 base and J by 8 bases. Germline loops: CDR1 LGHNA, CDR2 YSLEER.

This sequence joins TRBV5-1 and TRBJ2-5; a weak D match, TRBD2 (6 bases). Germline V gives CDR1 SGHRS, CDR2 YFSETQ. This CDR3 spans 13 amino acids. V lost 5 bases, J lost 2 bases, and 10 bases lay in between. CDR3 coding DNA: TGCGCCAGCAGGGGGGAGGCGCAAGAGACCCAGTACTTC. Residues: CASRGEAQETQYF.

This chain links TRBV25-1 with TRBJ2-1; unclear D gene. Germline V gene lookup returns CDR1 MGHDK and CDR2 SYGVNS. The CDR3 loop spans 12 amino acids. Trimming left V 1 base short and J 10 bases short, with 8 bases between. The CDR3 nucleotides read TGTGCCAGCAGTGAATTTCCAGGCGAGCAGTTCTTC. It codes for CASSEFPGEQFF. Filled out from reference TRBV25-1 and TRBJ2-1, the complete variable domain reads EADIYQTPRYLVIGTGKKITLECSQTMGHDKMYWYQQDPGMELHLIHYSYGVNSTEKGDLSSESTVSRIRTEHFPLTLESARPSHTSQYLCASSEFPGEQFFGPGTRLTVL.

This clone was found once. The chain links TRBV7-9 to TRBJ2-7; 8 bases are shared with TRBD1. This CDR3 region has 11 residues. CDR1 and CDR2 from the germline V gene are SEHNR and FQNEAQ (reference sequence). V dropped 6 bases and J dropped 12; count of bases not matched to a gene: 7. The CDR3 bases are TGTGCCAGCAGTAAACAGGGGGATACGTACTTC. Its protein is CASSKQGDTYF.

The chain recombines TRBV15 with TRBJ2-5; 9 nucleotides align to TRBD2. Germline V gene data show CDR1 as LNHNV and CDR2 as YYDKDF (reference sequence). The CDR3 covers 14 residues. V lost 5 bases to trimming and J lost 3 bases; unmatched junction nucleotides: 4. The DNA of the CDR3 is TGTGCCACCAGCTGGGGACTAGCAGAAGAGACCCAGTACTTC. Protein sequence: CATSWGLAEETQYF.

The chain recombines TRBV18 with TRBJ2-3; either TRBD1 or TRBD2 may supply D (5 bases each). V gave up 3 bases and J gave up 2 bases, with 15 bases separating them. CDR3 size: 16 residues. CDR1 and CDR2 from the germline V gene are KGHSH and LQKENI. The CDR3 spells CASSPTGRTNTDTQYF. Here the CDR3 DNA reads TGTGCCAGCTCACCGACGGGACGAACAAACACAGATACGCAGTATTTT.

For the CDR3, the DNA is TGTGCCAGCAGTGAAGGCCTGACAAAGGCTGAAGCTTTCTTT. Amino acids: CASSEGLTKAEAFF. The chain links TRBV2 to TRBJ1-1; D not resolved. V was shortened by 1 base and J by 6 bases, with 12 bases between the two germline ends. The CDR3 sequence is 14 residues long. Germline CDR1 reads SNHLY; CDR2 reads FYNNEI. Full variable domain (outside the CDR3, taken from reference TRBV2 and TRBJ1-1): EPEVTQTPSHQVTQMGQEVILRCVPISNHLYFYWYRQILGQKVEFLVSFYNNEISEKSEIFDDQFSVERPDGSNFTLKIRSTKLEDSAMYFCASSEGLTKAEAFFGQGTRLTVV.

The J gene is TRBJ2-3, the V gene TRBV5-1; 13 nucleotides agree with TRBD2. J lost 0 bases, V lost 4 bases, and 2 bases had no gene match. Per germline, CDR1 SGHRS and CDR2 YFSETQ. This CDR3 is 16 amino acids long. CDR3 bases: TGCGCCAGCAGCGAGGGACTAGCGGGAAGCACAGATACGCAGTATTTT. This sequence encodes CASSEGLAGSTDTQYF.

This clone was seen just once. The identical CDR3 is also encoded by other nucleotide sequences in the sample. V usage is TRBV27 and J usage is TRBJ1-2; TRBD1 is a possible D gene (5 bases). CDR1 is MNHEY and CDR2 is SMNVEV in the germline V gene (reference sequence). The CDR3 runs 14 residues. The ends were cut back, 5 bases at V and 6 bases at J, with 16 bases in the middle. CDR3 residues: CASSLSSGIDGYTF. The CDR3 nucleotides are TGTGCCAGCAGTCTTTCTTCAGGGATAGATGGCTACACCTTC.

The table lists this clone with a count of one. The chain joins TRBV11-2 to TRBJ2-2; 10 bases are shared with TRBD1. The CDR3 runs 18 residues. V was clipped by 2 bases and J by 0 bases; unmatched bases: 6. Per germline, CDR1 SGHAT and CDR2 FQNNGV. DNA of the CDR3: TGTGCCAGCAGCTTACTCGCGGGACAGGGGCCGAACACCGGGGAGCTGTTTTTT. Its protein is CASSLLAGQGPNTGELFF.

This chain joins TRBV6-1 and TRBJ2-6; D is unresolved. Per germline, CDR1 MNHNS and CDR2 SASEGT. This CDR3 has 15 amino acids. V was pared by 5 bases and J by 4 bases, with 12 bases between. CDR3: CASSLRIPGANVLTF. Here the CDR3 DNA reads TGTGCCAGCAGTCTACGGATACCGGGGGCCAACGTCCTGACTTTC.

The sample holds one count of this clone. The rearrangement links TRBV25-1 to TRBJ2-1; either TRBD1 or TRBD2 may supply D (5 bases each). The CDR3 totals 15 residues. Trimming removed 7 bases from V and 0 bases from J, with 13 bases in between. Germline values: CDR1 MGHDK, CDR2 SYGVNS. The DNA of the CDR3 is TGTGCCAGCATGAGGGGCTTGAGCTCCTACAATGAGCAGTTCTTC. Protein: CASMRGLSSYNEQFF.